These 8 T cell receptor beta chains were all obtained from the same sample, sequenced in a study of T cells after yellow fever vaccination. TCRdb itself ran the 5' RACE reads through MiXCR, one entry per CDR3 protein. Here the sample spans approximately 70,000 distinct CDR3 sequences, around 7.1% being singletons. The sequencing used CD8+ T cells sorted from PBMCs, collected 10 to 11 days after the first yellow fever vaccination. The source is a man younger than 35 who received the YFV17D yellow fever vaccine.

Ten or more counts support this clonotype. This sequence joins TRBV9 and TRBJ2-5; D is possibly TRBD2 (6 bases). From germline, CDR1 is SGDLS and CDR2 YYNGEE. With 4 bases removed from V and 0 bases from J, the gap between germline ends came to 16 bases. The CDR3 covers 16 residues. The CDR3 nucleotides read TGTGCCAGCAGCCCTGTTAGCGGATCGTACCAAGAGACCCAGTACTTC. Its protein product is CASSPVSGSYQETQYF.

This clonotype was observed at least ten times. The chain combines TRBV6-2 or TRBV6-3 with TRBJ1-1; no firm D call. Germline CDR1 MNHEY, CDR2 SVGEGT. CDR3 length: 14 residues. Trimming stripped 7 bases from V and 6 bases from J, with 18 bases between. The CDR3 DNA sequence: TGTGCCAGCACTTCGGGCCGCGAATGGGCTGAAGCTTTCTTT. Protein product: CASTSGREWAEAFF.

There are a few counts of this clonotype. The V and J genes are TRBV20-1 and TRBJ2-7; D unresolved. CDR3 length equals 12 residues. Germline V gene sequence: CDR1 DFQATT, CDR2 SNEGSKA (reference sequence). V lost 4 bases and J 4 bases, leaving 11 bases between the germline ends. CDR3 DNA: TGCAGTGCTATAACAGCTAGTTACGAGCAGTACGTC. This gives the protein CSAITASYEQYV.

The sample holds a few counts of this clonotype. The chain has TRBV30 and TRBJ2-7; perhaps TRBD2 as D (5 bases). CDR3 length: 12 amino acids. Deletions cut 2 bases from V and 7 bases from J, with 12 bases between. In germline, CDR1 is GTSNPN, CDR2 SVGIG (reference sequence). CDR3 residues: CAWSLLTGEQYF. CDR3 coding DNA: TGTGCCTGGAGTCTCCTAACGGGGGAGCAGTACTTC.

This clonotype has a count of ten or more. The rearrangement uses TRBV12-3 or TRBV12-4 and TRBJ2-5, with D perhaps TRBD1 (5 bases). This CDR3 has 14 amino acids. V was trimmed by 4 bases and J by 3 bases, leaving 12 bases between them. CDR3 loop: CASSSAGLEETQYF. DNA for the CDR3: TGTGCCAGCAGTTCGGCAGGGTTGGAAGAGACCCAGTACTTC.

There are a few counts of this clonotype. The chain recombines TRBV5-1 with TRBJ2-5; D possibly corresponds to TRBD2 (6 bases). The germline CDR1 and CDR2 sequences are SGHRS and YFSETQ. V lost 0 bases, J lost 1 base, and 10 bases lay in between. The CDR3 has 15 residues. CDR3 nucleotide sequence: TGCGCCAGCAGCTTGGATGGGGGGACCCAAGAGACCCAGTACTTC. Protein product: CASSLDGGTQETQYF.

The chain links TRBV4-1 to TRBJ2-7; D is uncertain. Germline lookup yields CDR1 MGHRA and CDR2 YSYEKL. V was cut by 1 base and J by 1 base, with 8 bases left in between. The CDR3 covers 14 residues. The CDR3 nucleotides read TGCGCCAGCAGCCAAGTGACGGCATCCTACGAGCAGTACTTC. Protein: CASSQVTASYEQYF.

This clonotype has more than one count but fewer than ten. This chain links TRBV19 with TRBJ2-1; D perhaps matches TRBD2 (5 bases). Between the trimmed V and J ends, which lost 8 bases and 8 bases, there was a span of 22 bases. The CDR3 spans 15 residues. From germline, CDR1 is LNHDA and CDR2 SQIVND (reference sequence). The CDR3 coding sequence is TGTGCCAGTTCCGGCACGGAGGCAGGTAAAGATGAGCAGTTCTTC. This translates into CASSGTEAGKDEQFF.